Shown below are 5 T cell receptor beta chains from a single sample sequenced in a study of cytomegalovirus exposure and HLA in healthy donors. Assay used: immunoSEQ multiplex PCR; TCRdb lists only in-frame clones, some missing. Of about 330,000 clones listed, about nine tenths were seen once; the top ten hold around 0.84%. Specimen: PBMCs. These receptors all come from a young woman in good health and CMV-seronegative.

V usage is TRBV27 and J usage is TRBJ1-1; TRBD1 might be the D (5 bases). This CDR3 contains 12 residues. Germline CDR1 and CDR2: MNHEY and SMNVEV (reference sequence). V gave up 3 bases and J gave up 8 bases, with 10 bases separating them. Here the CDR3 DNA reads TGTGCCAGCAGTTTTTCGGGGGGAGAAGCTTTCTTT. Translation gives CASSFSGGEAFF.

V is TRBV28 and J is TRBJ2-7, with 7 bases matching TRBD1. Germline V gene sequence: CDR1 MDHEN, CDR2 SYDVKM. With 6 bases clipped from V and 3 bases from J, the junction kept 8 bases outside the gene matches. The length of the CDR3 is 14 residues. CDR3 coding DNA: TGTGCCAGCAGACGACAGGGCCCAAACTACGAGCAGTACTTC. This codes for CASRRQGPNYEQYF.

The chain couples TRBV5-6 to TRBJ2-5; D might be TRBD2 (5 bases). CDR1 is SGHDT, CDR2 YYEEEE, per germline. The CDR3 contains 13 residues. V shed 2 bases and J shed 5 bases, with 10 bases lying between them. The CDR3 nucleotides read TGTGCCAGCAGCTTTCGGACTGGGGAGACCCAGTACTTC. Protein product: CASSFRTGETQYF.

CDR3 in DNA: TGTGCCAGCAGCTTAAGCGGGAGTGGTCCATATAATGAGCAGTTCTTC. Amino acid sequence: CASSLSGSGPYNEQFF. V is TRBV7-9 and J is TRBJ2-1; 8 nucleotides align to TRBD2. CDR3 length equals 16 residues. V lost 2 bases and J lost 7; bases outside the gene matches: 10. The V gene's germline CDR1 is SEHNR and CDR2 FQNEAQ (reference sequence).

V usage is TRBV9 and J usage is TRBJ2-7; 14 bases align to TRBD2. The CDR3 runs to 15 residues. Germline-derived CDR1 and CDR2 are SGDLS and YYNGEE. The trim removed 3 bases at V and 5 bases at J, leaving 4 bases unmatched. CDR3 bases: TGTGCCAGCAGCGCGGGACTAGCGGGAGCTGACGAGCAGTACTTC. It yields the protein CASSAGLAGADEQYF.